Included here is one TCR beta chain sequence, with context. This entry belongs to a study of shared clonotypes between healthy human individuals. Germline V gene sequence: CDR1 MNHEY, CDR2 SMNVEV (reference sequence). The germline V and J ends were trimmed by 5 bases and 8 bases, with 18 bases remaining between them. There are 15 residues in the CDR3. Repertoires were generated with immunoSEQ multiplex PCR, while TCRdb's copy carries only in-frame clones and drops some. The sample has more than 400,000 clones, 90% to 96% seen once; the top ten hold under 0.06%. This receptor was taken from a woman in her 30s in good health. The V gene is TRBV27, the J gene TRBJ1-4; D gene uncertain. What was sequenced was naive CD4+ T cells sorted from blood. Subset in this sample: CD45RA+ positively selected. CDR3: CASSHDPRRGEKLFF. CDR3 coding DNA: TGTGCCAGCAGTCATGATCCCAGAAGAGGAGAAAAACTGTTTTTT.